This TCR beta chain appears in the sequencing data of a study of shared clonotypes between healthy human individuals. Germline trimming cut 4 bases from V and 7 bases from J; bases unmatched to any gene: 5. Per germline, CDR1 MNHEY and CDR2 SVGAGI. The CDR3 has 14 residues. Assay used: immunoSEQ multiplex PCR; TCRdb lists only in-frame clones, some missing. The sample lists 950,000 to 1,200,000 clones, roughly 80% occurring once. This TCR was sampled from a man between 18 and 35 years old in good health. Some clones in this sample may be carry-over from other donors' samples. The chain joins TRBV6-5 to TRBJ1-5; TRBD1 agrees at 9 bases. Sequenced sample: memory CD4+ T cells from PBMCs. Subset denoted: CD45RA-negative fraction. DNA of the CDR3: TGTGCCAGCAGTTGGACAGGGGATGGGCAGCCCCAGCATTTT. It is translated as CASSWTGDGQPQHF.